Each of the 18 T cell receptor beta chains below was sequenced from the same sample in a study of OX40 agonist ivuxolimab in advanced cancers. Measured with immunoSEQ multiplex PCR; TCRdb has only the in-frame clones, and not every one. The repertoire holds around 60,000 clones, 80% to 90% seen once, with 2.4% in the top ten. This sample comprised CD4+ or CD8+ T cells sorted from blood, obtained in a trial of the OX40 agonist ivuxolimab. Receptors originate from an adult with an advanced solid tumor such as melanoma, head and neck, liver or kidney cancer.

J is TRBJ1-1 and V is TRBV7-9; D ambiguous. The CDR3 covers 13 residues. Germline CDR1 SEHNR, CDR2 FQNEAQ (reference sequence). Trimming removed 5 bases from V and 4 bases from J, with 11 bases in between. CDR3 in DNA: TGTGCCAGCAGCCTATCCTCTGGCACTGAAGCTTTCTTT. It codes for CASSLSSGTEAFF.

The chain combines TRBV19 with TRBJ1-2, with TRBD1 matching 9 bases. The CDR3 length is 13 residues. V trimming: 3 bases; J trimming: 10 bases; junction bases outside the gene matches: 6. The germline CDR1 and CDR2 sequences are LNHDA and SQIVND (reference sequence). CDR3 loop: CASSIVGQGFYTF. CDR3 coding DNA: TGTGCCAGTAGTATCGTCGGACAGGGGTTCTACACCTTC.

The chain has TRBV28 and TRBJ2-1; perhaps TRBD1 as D (6 bases). V dropped 3 bases and J dropped 2 bases, with 14 bases sitting between them. Germline V gene data show CDR1 as MDHEN and CDR2 as SYDVKM. The CDR3 sequence is 16 residues long. Here the CDR3 reads CASSFEQGRAYNEQFF. In nucleotides, the CDR3 is TGTGCCAGCAGTTTCGAGCAGGGGAGAGCCTACAATGAGCAGTTCTTC.

This chain links TRBV29-1 with TRBJ1-5, with 12 bases that match TRBD1. Germline assignment: CDR1 SQVTM and CDR2 ANQGSEA. The CDR3 sequence is 17 residues long. V lost 7 bases and J lost 4; bases outside the gene matches: 14. In DNA, the CDR3 is TGCAGCGCCGAGACCGGGACAGGGGGCTCTGGGAATCAGCCCCAGCATTTT. Protein: CSAETGTGGSGNQPQHF. The full variable domain, its missing parts supplied by reference TRBV29-1 and TRBJ1-5, is SAVISQKPSRDICQRGTSLTIQCQVDSQVTMMFWYRQQPGQSLTLIATANQGSEATYESGFVIDKFPISRPNLTFSTLTVSNMSPEDSSIYLCSAETGTGGSGNQPQHFGDGTRLSIL.

The chain employs TRBV7-8 and TRBJ2-1; a possible D gene is TRBD2 (6 bases). The CDR3 sequence is 15 residues long. Trimming took off 1 base at V and 5 bases at J, with 12 bases between the two ends. CDR1 and CDR2 from the germline V gene are SGHVS and FQNEAQ. The CDR3 is CASSLGTGTDNEQFF. DNA of the CDR3: TGTGCCAGCAGCTTAGGAACCGGGACTGACAATGAGCAGTTCTTC.

The chain joins TRBV25-1 to TRBJ2-3; D is uncertain. This CDR3 region has 11 residues. Per germline, CDR1 MGHDK and CDR2 SYGVNS. V was trimmed by 7 bases and J by 1 base, leaving 3 bases between them. CDR3 residues: CASIGTDTQYF. DNA for the CDR3: TGTGCCAGCATCGGCACAGATACGCAGTATTTT.

The V gene is TRBV7-2, the J gene TRBJ1-5; the match to TRBD1 covers 7 bases. CDR3 length: 14 amino acids. Germline loops: CDR1 SGHTA, CDR2 FQGNSA. The ends lost 5 bases at V and 4 bases at J; junction bases unmatched: 5. In DNA, the CDR3 is TGTGCCAGCAGCCGTGACAGGGTGAATCAGCCCCAGCATTTT. Translated, it gives CASSRDRVNQPQHF.

This sequence joins TRBV27 and TRBJ2-6; unclear D gene. V gave up 3 bases and J gave up 0 bases, with 3 bases separating them. Germline V gene lookup returns CDR1 MNHEY and CDR2 SMNVEV (reference sequence). This CDR3 is 14 amino acids long. The CDR3 here is CASSFISGANVLTF. DNA of the CDR3: TGTGCCAGCAGTTTTATCTCTGGGGCCAACGTCCTGACTTTC.

The V gene is TRBV5-1, the J gene TRBJ2-7, with 10 bases that match TRBD2. The V and J ends lost 0 bases and 7 bases, in that order; junction bases with no gene match: 7. The CDR3 is 15 residues long. Per the germline V gene, CDR1 is SGHRS and CDR2 is YFSETQ. The CDR3 sequence: CASSLGKGLAFEQYF. The CDR3 DNA sequence: TGCGCCAGCAGCTTGGGTAAGGGACTAGCGTTTGAGCAGTACTTC.

V and J are TRBV28 and TRBJ2-7; 7 nucleotides agree with TRBD2. Germline values: CDR1 MDHEN, CDR2 SYDVKM. There are 15 residues in the CDR3. Losses at the gene ends were 4 bases for V and 2 bases for J; bases not matched to a gene: 8. The CDR3 region is CASSSRAGDAYEQYF. The CDR3 DNA sequence: TGTGCCAGCAGTTCGCGGGCGGGGGACGCCTACGAGCAGTACTTC.

V is TRBV2 and J is TRBJ2-5, with D unclear. The CDR3 has 14 residues. Germline assignment: CDR1 SNHLY and CDR2 FYNNEI. Trimming cost V 8 bases and J 4 bases, with 17 bases left between them. The CDR3 reads CASGPRTDGETQYF. CDR3 sequence (DNA): TGTGCCAGCGGCCCCCGTACCGACGGAGAGACCCAGTACTTC.

On this clone: One junction end does not reproduce the germline sequence, and a read error may be involved. The CDR3: CASSPKGARETQYF. The CDR3 nucleotides read TGTGCTAGCAGCCCGAAGGGGGCGAGAGAGACCCAGTACTTC. V gene TRBV7-7 combines with J gene TRBJ2-5, with 7 nucleotides matching TRBD1. Germline V gene data show CDR1 as SSHAT and CDR2 as FNYEAQ (reference sequence). The CDR3 totals 14 residues. The whole variable domain, filled in from reference TRBV7-7 and TRBJ2-5, reads GAGVSQSPRYKVTKRGQDVTLRCDPISSHATLYWYQQALGQGPEFLTYFNYEAQPDKSGLPSDRFSAERPEGSISTLTIQRTEQRDSAMYRCASSPKGARETQYFGPGTRLLVL.

The chain links TRBV9 to TRBJ2-7, with a tentative D call TRBD1 (6 bases). The V end lost 1 base, the J end lost 3 bases, and 14 bases lay between the germline ends. CDR1 SGDLS and CDR2 YYNGEE come from the germline V gene. The CDR3 spans 15 residues. CDR3 sequence (DNA): TGTGCCAGCAGCGTATTCCCGACAGGTCGCTACGAGCAGTACTTC. This translates into CASSVFPTGRYEQYF.

This chain links TRBV19 with TRBJ2-3; D may correspond to TRBD1 or TRBD2 (5 bases each). Trimming pared 5 bases from V and 6 bases from J, leaving 15 bases between. CDR1 is LNHDA and CDR2 is SQIVND in the germline V gene (reference sequence). This CDR3 is built from 14 residues. CDR3 loop: CASSHNGAGDTQYF. In DNA, the CDR3 is TGTGCCAGTAGTCACAACGGGGCCGGGGATACGCAGTATTTT.

J is TRBJ1-5 and V is TRBV6-1; D ambiguous. Germline loops: CDR1 MNHNS, CDR2 SASEGT. V lost 7 bases, J lost 6 bases, and 13 bases lay in between. The CDR3 length is 13 residues. The CDR3 region has the DNA TGTGCCAGCACCGATTACCCCAGTCAGCCCCAGCATTTT. As protein: CASTDYPSQPQHF.

The chain recombines TRBV14 with TRBJ1-1; D may be TRBD1 (6 bases). CDR3 length equals 16 residues. With 1 base removed from V and 4 bases from J, the gap between germline ends came to 16 bases. CDR1 SGHDN and CDR2 FVKESK come from the germline V gene. The CDR3 nucleotides read TGTGCCAGCAGCCAAGGAGAAATAGTCAGGGGCACTGAAGCTTTCTTT. It yields the protein CASSQGEIVRGTEAFF. The full variable domain, in which reference TRBV14 and TRBJ1-1 provide the parts outside the CDR3, is EAGVTQFPSHSVIEKGQTVTLRCDPISGHDNLYWYRRVMGKEIKFLLHFVKESKQDESGMPNNRFLAERTGGTYSTLKVQPAELEDSGVYFCASSQGEIVRGTEAFFGQGTRLTVV.

This clone was counted a few times. A junction boundary mismatches the germline segment, possibly from a read error. The chain combines TRBV10-3 with TRBJ1-1; D is ambiguous. The CDR3 spans 15 residues. Germline V CDR1 and CDR2: ENHRY, SYGVKD. CDR3 sequence: CAISDRQIGNSEAFF. The DNA for the CDR3 is TGTGCCATCAGTGACCGACAAATAGGGAACTCTGAAGCTTTCTTT.

The chain employs TRBV19 and TRBJ1-2; 10 bases are shared with TRBD1. The CDR3 is made up of 15 amino acids. V dropped 9 bases and J dropped 4; count of bases not matched to a gene: 11. Germline CDR1 is LNHDA and CDR2 is SQIVND (reference sequence). The CDR3 region is CASRGTGANGYGYTF. The CDR3 DNA reads as TGTGCCAGCAGAGGGACAGGGGCGAATGGCTATGGCTACACCTTC.